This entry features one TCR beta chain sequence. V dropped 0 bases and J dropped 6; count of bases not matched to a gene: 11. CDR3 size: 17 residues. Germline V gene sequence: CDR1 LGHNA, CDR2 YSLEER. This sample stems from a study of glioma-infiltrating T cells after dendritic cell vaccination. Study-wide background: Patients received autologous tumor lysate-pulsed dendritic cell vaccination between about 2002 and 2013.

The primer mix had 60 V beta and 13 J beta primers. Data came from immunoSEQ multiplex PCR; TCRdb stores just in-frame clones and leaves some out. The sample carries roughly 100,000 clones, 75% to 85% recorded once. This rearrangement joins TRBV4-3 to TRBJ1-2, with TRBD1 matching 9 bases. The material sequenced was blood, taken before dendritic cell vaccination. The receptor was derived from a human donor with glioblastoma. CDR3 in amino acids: CASSQDRQDTGGNGYTF. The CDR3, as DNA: TGCGCCAGCAGCCAAGACCGACAAGACACAGGGGGCAATGGCTACACCTTC.